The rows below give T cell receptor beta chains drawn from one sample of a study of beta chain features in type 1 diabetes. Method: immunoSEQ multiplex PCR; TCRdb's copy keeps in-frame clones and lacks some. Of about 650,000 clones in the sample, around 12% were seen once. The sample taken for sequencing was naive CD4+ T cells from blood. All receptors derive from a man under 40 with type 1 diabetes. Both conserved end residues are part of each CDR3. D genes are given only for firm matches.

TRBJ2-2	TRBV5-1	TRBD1	CASSWTGADTGELFF
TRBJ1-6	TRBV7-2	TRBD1	CASSLGTGEMDSPLHF
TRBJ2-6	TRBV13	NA	CASSLPGLSGANVLTF
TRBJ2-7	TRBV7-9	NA	CASSLGIPTGEQYF
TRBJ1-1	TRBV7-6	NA	CASSLIFGNTEAFF
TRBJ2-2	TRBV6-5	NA	CASRTGQYTGELFF
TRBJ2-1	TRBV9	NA	CASSVAPVLARTIYNEQFF
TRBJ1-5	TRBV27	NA	CASSFGGGHQPQHF
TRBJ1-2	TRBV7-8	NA	CASSLKSGGYGYTF
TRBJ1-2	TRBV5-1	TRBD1	CASSLDRDAGYTF
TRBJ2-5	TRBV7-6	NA	CASSPDGRGQYF
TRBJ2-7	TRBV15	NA	CATSRDSLGAGTYEQYF
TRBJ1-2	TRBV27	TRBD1	CASRLTGTYGYTF
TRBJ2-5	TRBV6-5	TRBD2	CASSRTSGGEETQYF